This TCR beta chain was identified in a study of CD8 T cells in ankylosing spondylitis. Per germline, CDR1 SGHRS and CDR2 YFSETQ. The CDR3 consists of 17 residues. J was trimmed by 1 base and V by 0 bases; bases with no gene match: 8. TCRdb reanalysed the 5' RACE reads using MiXCR and keeps one entry per CDR3 protein. Of around 100,000 distinct CDR3 sequences in the sample, around 24% were seen once. Study-level findings and limits: Seemingly characteristic of ankylosing spondylitis blood was a TCR beta motif consisting of about 8 highly homologous variants. Disease-associated clones were CD8+ and fairly uncommon in peripheral blood.

This clonotype has ten or more counts. Its matching antigen is unknown. Specimen: synovial fluid, either unsorted or a sorted T cell fraction (not recorded which). This receptor was taken from a male donor with ankylosing spondylitis. The V call is TRBV5-1, the J call TRBJ2-3; 7 bases fit TRBD2. In DNA form, the CDR3 reads TGCGCCAGCAGCTTGGATCGAGCGGGACCCGGCACAGATACGCAGTATTTT. This codes for CASSLDRAGPGTDTQYF.